These T cell receptor beta chains were read from a single sample in a study of shared clonotypes between healthy human individuals. Clones were read by immunoSEQ multiplex PCR, and TCRdb kept only the in-frame ones, dropping some. The sample has about 490,000 clones, 76% seen once. The sample was PBMCs. The receptors were gathered from a middle-aged woman in good health. Some clones in this sample may be carry-over from other donors' samples. CDR3s leave out the opening cysteine and the closing phenylalanine or tryptophan.

v_gene	j_gene	CDR3aa
TRBV7-2	TRBJ2-1	ASSRGLAGVGEQF
TRBV9	TRBJ2-3	ASSVGTSGGTDTQY
TRBV4-1	TRBJ2-3	ASSRGGDTQY
TRBV28	TRBJ2-7	ASSFRTGAYEQY
TRBV7-2	TRBJ2-1	ASSLNAPSVGNEQF
TRBV7-9	TRBJ1-3	ASSAQYSGNTIY
TRBV6-1	TRBJ2-7	ASSVTGEGPNEQY
TRBV5-1	-	ASSLASGTGRDEQY
TRBV7-8	TRBJ2-5	ASSRDSQGTQY
TRBV19	TRBJ1-1	ASSIGGRRGNTEAF
TRBV18	TRBJ2-6	ASDLSGANVLT
TRBV4-1	TRBJ2-7	ASSHNTGLAGDYEQY
TRBV11-1	TRBJ2-2	ASSISGRAGGELF
TRBV30	TRBJ1-2	AWSVGTGGAGGYT
TRBV4-3	TRBJ2-7	ASSQGIDTYEQY
TRBV21-1	TRBJ2-1	ASNQKGRGSSSYNEQF
TRBV5-4	TRBJ1-2	ASNPTGDLNYGYT
TRBV5-4	TRBJ2-2	ASSFNRRDTGELF
TRBV6-6	TRBJ2-5	ASSYGQGRGQY
TRBV5-6	TRBJ2-7	ASSSGTGRHEQY
TRBV28	TRBJ1-5	ASRPRGWGLGNQPQH
TRBV5-6	TRBJ1-2	ASSRERPYGYT
TRBV5-1	TRBJ1-2	ADPGTVYGYT
TRBV28	TRBJ1-2	ASSLAGATRNYGYT
TRBV27	TRBJ1-4	ASRKAEGEKLF
TRBV18	TRBJ2-7	ASSPRSGRNTYEQY
TRBV28	TRBJ2-7	ASSAPGSPYEQY
TRBV27	TRBJ1-1	ASRPVGGNTEAF
TRBV25-1	TRBJ1-5	ASQNVGAGQPQH
TRBV2	TRBJ1-2	ASRDQIPPLGGYT
TRBV6-1	TRBJ2-7	ASSGTSVAYEQY
TRBV5-4	TRBJ1-4	ASSLEGALEKLF
TRBV2	TRBJ1-5	ASSDRGRSNQPQH
TRBV27	TRBJ2-7	ASSPGTSGSYEQY
TRBV9	TRBJ2-1	ASSVQGVSDEQL
TRBV5-4	TRBJ2-5	ASSLGGVETQY
TRBV19	TRBJ2-7	ASSPGTGIYEQY
TRBV21-1	TRBJ1-1	ASSKLVEGARDTEAF
TRBV28	TRBJ1-1	ASSIQGGDTEAF
TRBV18	TRBJ1-6	ASSPDRGPPRSPLH
TRBV27	TRBJ2-2	ASSLSTGELF
TRBV30	TRBJ2-3	AWSTASDTQY
TRBV5-1	TRBJ2-1	ASSLDSGEQF
TRBV7-6	TRBJ2-1	ASSLGALGEQF
TRBV28	TRBJ2-7	ASRETGTGYEQY
TRBV2	TRBJ1-3	VQGVSGNTIY
TRBV7-2	TRBJ1-1	ASSLPLGGAEAF
TRBV5-1	TRBJ2-7	ASSLALEGQEQY
TRBV9	TRBJ1-5	ASSPQDGYQPQH
TRBV6-1	TRBJ2-5	ASSESPTGSETQY
TRBV30	TRBJ2-5	AWSMSGHEAQETQY
TRBV18	TRBJ2-5	ASSPGQAAWGETQY
TRBV18	TRBJ2-1	ASSPGPNSYNEQF
TRBV27	TRBJ1-2	ASSRDSFYGYT
TRBV5-6	TRBJ2-5	ASSLGGVETQY
TRBV5-1	TRBJ2-3	ASNGGSYVDTQY
TRBV27	TRBJ1-5	ASSPGPGGLRPQH